This T cell receptor beta chain was sequenced during a study of blood T cell repertoires in COVID-19. Study as a whole: The United States, Italy and Spain supplied acute and convalescent COVID-19 samples.

This clone was picked up one time. Looked up from germline, CDR1 is SGHRS and CDR2 is YFSETQ. This CDR3 has 16 amino acids. V shed 2 bases, J shed 7 bases, and the junction held 8 bases outside the gene matches. Participant ages covered 18 to 89 years across 25 or so US areas. As processed by the authors: By means of reference gene primer amplification, nucleated cell counts were estimated. TCRdb's copy holds only in-frame clones and misses some; the assay was immunoSEQ multiplex PCR. V, J and clone size derive from that table, while D and trimming were established from the DNA sequence. Of under 55,000 clones in the sample, around 80% were seen once.

The sequencing sample was made of PBMCs or T cells enriched from blood (not recorded which). The chain recombines TRBV5-1 with TRBJ1-6; 8 bases agree with TRBD1. The sequence derives from a woman aged 45-65 years with acute COVID-19. The DNA of the CDR3 is TGCGCCAGCAGCTTCCGTAGTACAGGGGGGAATTCACCCCTCCACTTT. Encoded protein: CASSFRSTGGNSPLHF.